The subject of this entry is one T cell receptor (beta chain). Germline CDR1 reads MGHRA; CDR2 reads YSYEKL. V lost 4 bases and J lost 3, with 15 bases in between. The CDR3 covers 16 residues. Original processing methods: From reference gene primer amplification, estimates of nucleated cell counts were derived. Profiled with immunoSEQ multiplex PCR; TCRdb holds only in-frame clones, not every one. That table gives V, J and clone size, and the DNA gave D and trimming. The table lists about 200,000 clones, approximately 90% of them singletons. The sample comes from a study of blood T cell repertoires in COVID-19. As for the study in general: The samples span acute and convalescent COVID-19 from the United States, Italy and Spain. In each case, the material was cDNA or gDNA derived from T cells, B-cell-depleted T cells, or PBMCs.

The chain has TRBV4-1 and TRBJ1-4, with D tentatively TRBD1 (6 bases). The clonotype originates from a man in his thirties or forties who had recovered from COVID-19. The sequenced sample consisted of peripheral blood. The CDR3 sequence: CASSLNPGVSNEKLFF. Written as DNA, the CDR3 is TGCGCCAGCAGCCTAAATCCAGGGGTGTCTAATGAAAAACTGTTTTTT.